Listed here is a single T cell receptor (beta chain). The assay was immunoSEQ multiplex PCR, and TCRdb's table has in-frame clones only and misses some. The sample consists of 250,000 to 350,000 clones, around 88% of them appearing once. Participant ages covered roughly 18 to 89 years across some 25 US areas. Participant reports of clinical history set cohort assignment. These data originate in a study of blood T cell repertoires in COVID-19. Study overall: T cells, B-cell-depleted T cells, or PBMCs supplied cDNA or gDNA.

There are 15 residues in the CDR3. CDR1 is MNHEY, CDR2 SMNVEV, per germline (reference sequence). V dropped 2 bases and J dropped 1; count of bases not matched to a gene: 3. The sample taken for sequencing was PBMCs or T cells enriched from blood (not recorded which). This TCR derives from a middle-aged woman who had recovered from COVID-19. The chain joins TRBV27 to TRBJ2-7; TRBD1 aligns across 9 bases. The CDR3 loop is CASSLHRGLSYEQYF. CDR3 bases: TGTGCCAGCAGTTTACACAGGGGGCTATCCTACGAGCAGTACTTC.